These T cell receptor beta chains were read from a single sample in a study of T cells in Graves' hyperthyroidism and ophthalmopathy. TCRdb re-called the multiplex PCR reads through MiXCR, storing one row per CDR3 protein. Of about 620,000 distinct CDR3 sequences in the sample, roughly 16% are singletons; the top ten hold 3.5% to 4%. The sequencing input was blood. These receptors all come from a woman in her twenties or thirties with Graves' hyperthyroidism. The CDR3 runs from the conserved cysteine through the conserved F or W. D genes are given only for firm matches. Where a row states a size, it is once, few, many or the class of an expanded clone; other rows omit it.

clone_size	d_call	v_call	j_call	cdr3_aa	cdr3_nt
many	NA	TRBV28	TRBJ2-7	CASSVLASREQYF	TGTGCCAGCAGCGTCCTAGCGTCCCGCGAGCAGTACTTC
many	TRBD2	TRBV20-1	TRBJ2-1	CSAVPGLAGGYNEQFF	TGCAGTGCCGTCCCGGGACTAGCGGGAGGCTACAATGAGCAGTTCTTC
NA	NA	TRBV19	TRBJ1-1	CASSTRQLSEAFF	TGTGCCAGTAGTACCCGACAGTTGTCTGAAGCTTTCTTT
few	TRBD2	TRBV19	TRBJ2-3	CASSTRGGTDTQYF	TGTGCCAGTAGTACCCGGGGGGGCACAGATACGCAGTATTTT
NA	NA	TRBV27	TRBJ1-1	CASSARGPGIGSEAFF	TGTGCCAGCAGTGCCCGGGGGCCAGGGATCGGTTCTGAAGCTTTCTTT
once	NA	TRBV7-8	TRBJ2-5	CASSSQKSETQYF	TGTGCCAGTAGTTCCCAAAAATCGGAGACCCAGTACTTC
few	NA	TRBV5-1	TRBJ1-3	CASSLIAGSGNTIYF	TGCGCCAGCAGCTTGATAGCGGGCTCTGGAAACACCATATATTTT
NA	NA	TRBV25-1	TRBJ1-4	CASSSGAEKLFF	TGTGCCAGCAGTTCAGGAGCTGAAAAACTGTTTTTT
many	NA	TRBV30	TRBJ2-7	CAWSKSYEQYF	TGTGCCTGGAGCAAGTCCTACGAGCAGTACTTC
once	NA	TRBV20-1	TRBJ2-2	CSARDSGTGNTGELFF	TGCAGTGCTAGAGATTCGGGGACCGGCAATACCGGGGAGCTGTTTTTT
NA	TRBD1	TRBV11-2	TRBJ1-4	CASTPLGTANEKLFF	TGTGCCAGCACCCCCCTCGGGACAGCTAATGAAAAACTGTTTTTT
few	NA	TRBV29-1	TRBJ2-5	CSVDLLQGRRETQYF	TGCAGCGTTGATTTGCTCCAGGGCCGGAGAGAGACCCAGTACTTC
NA	NA	TRBV6-1	TRBJ1-2	CASSWGGGPGYTF	TGTGCCAGCAGTTGGGGGGGTGGTCCGGGCTACACCTTC
NA	NA	TRBV29-1	TRBJ2-2	CSVVAANTGELFF	TGCAGCGTTGTGGCGGCGAACACCGGGGAGCTGTTTTTT
few	NA	TRBV11-2	TRBJ2-2	CASSLGHVNTGELFF	TGTGCCAGCAGCTTAGGGCACGTTAACACCGGGGAGCTGTTTTTT
once	NA	TRBV12-3/TRBV12-4	TRBJ1-6	CASSLDSYSPLHF	TGTGCCAGCAGTTTGGACAGTTATTCACCCCTCCACTTT
many	NA	TRBV28	TRBJ2-7	CASSPRMKPSSYEQYF	TGTGCCAGCAGTCCCCGGATGAAGCCCAGCTCCTACGAGCAGTACTTC
NA	NA	TRBV6-1	TRBJ1-1	CASSRLVGATEAFF	TGTGCCAGCAGCCGCCTAGTGGGTGCCACTGAAGCTTTCTTT
many	NA	TRBV7-2	TRBJ2-7	CASSQTRVTHEQYF	TGTGCCAGCAGCCAGACTAGGGTCACGCACGAGCAGTACTTC
many	NA	TRBV20-1	TRBJ2-3	CSARRLALVDTQYF	TGCAGTGCTAGAAGGCTAGCTCTAGTAGATACGCAGTATTTT
many	NA	TRBV20-1	TRBJ2-7	CSASQAAPYEQYF	TGCAGTGCTAGTCAAGCAGCCCCCTACGAGCAGTACTTC
many	TRBD1	TRBV6-2/TRBV6-3	TRBJ2-2	CASSLDRVYTGELFF	TGTGCCAGCAGCTTGGACAGGGTGTACACCGGGGAGCTGTTTTTT
many	NA	TRBV24-1	TRBJ1-2	CATSDGRVNYGYTF	TGTGCCACCAGTGACGGGAGGGTGAACTATGGCTACACCTTC
NA	NA	TRBV11-2	TRBJ2-2	CASSFDYRTNTGELFF	TGTGCCAGCAGCTTTGATTATCGGACTAACACCGGGGAGCTGTTTTTT
many	TRBD1	TRBV11-2	TRBJ2-7	CASSLGGQVNEQYF	TGTGCCAGCAGCTTAGGGGGACAGGTAAACGAGCAGTACTTC
many	NA	TRBV2	TRBJ1-1	CASRRDRGTAFF	TGTGCCAGCAGAAGGGACCGAGGGACAGCTTTCTTT
many	NA	TRBV29-1	TRBJ1-1	CSVEILPRLRVNTEAFF	TGCAGCGTTGAAATTCTCCCCAGGCTCAGGGTGAACACTGAAGCTTTCTTT
many	NA	TRBV6-1	TRBJ2-3	CASRLDHSGTTDTQYF	TGTGCCAGCAGGCTTGACCATAGCGGAACTACAGATACGCAGTATTTT
NA	TRBD2	TRBV13	TRBJ2-1	CASSAHSGTDYNEQFF	TGTGCCAGCAGCGCTCATAGCGGGACCGACTACAATGAGCAGTTCTTC
NA	NA	TRBV15	TRBJ1-2	CATLGARGPRGHYGYTF	TGTGCCACCTTAGGTGCGCGAGGCCCGAGGGGACACTATGGCTACACCTTC
many	TRBD2	TRBV6-2/TRBV6-3	TRBJ2-7	CASRPTSGSGSYEQYF	TGTGCCAGCAGGCCGACTAGCGGGAGTGGTTCCTACGAGCAGTACTTC
many	NA	TRBV5-1	TRBJ2-1	CASSFNGGGGYEQFF	TGCGCCAGCAGCTTCAACGGGGGAGGGGGCTATGAGCAGTTCTTC
few	NA	TRBV29-1	TRBJ2-7	CSAAGRPAYEQYF	TGCAGCGCCGCGGGACGGCCAGCCTACGAGCAGTACTTC
NA	NA	TRBV7-8	TRBJ2-1	CASSLDGVEGDEQFF	TGTGCCAGCAGCTTAGACGGGGTAGAAGGGGATGAGCAGTTCTTC
many	NA	TRBV28	TRBJ2-5	CASSVREMFGETQYF	TGTGCCAGCAGTGTGCGAGAGATGTTTGGGGAGACCCAGTACTTC
NA	NA	TRBV4-1	TRBJ1-6	CASSQEDFSPLHF	TGCGCCAGCAGCCAAGAGGATTTTTCACCCCTCCACTTT
few	TRBD1	TRBV4-1	TRBJ1-1	CASSQVRDRANTEAFF	TGCGCCAGCAGCCAAGTCCGGGACAGGGCGAACACTGAAGCTTTCTTT
NA	NA	TRBV2	TRBJ2-1	CASSLRGNYNEQFF	TGTGCCAGCAGTTTACGCGGGAACTACAATGAGCAGTTCTTC
many	NA	TRBV12-5	TRBJ1-1	CASGPIEGTEAFF	TGTGCTAGTGGTCCTATTGAGGGAACTGAAGCTTTCTTT
NA	TRBD2	TRBV9	TRBJ2-5	CASSVGLAGGQETQYF	TGTGCCAGCAGCGTAGGCCTAGCGGGAGGACAAGAGACCCAGTACTTC
many	TRBD2	TRBV28	TRBJ2-7	CASSFREGEQYF	TGTGCCAGCAGTTTTCGGGAGGGGGAGCAGTACTTC
few	NA	TRBV15	TRBJ2-7	CATSPLLQSYEQYF	TGTGCCACCAGTCCACTATTACAATCCTACGAGCAGTACTTC
many	NA	TRBV18	TRBJ2-3	CASSYLRTGSDTQYF	TGTGCCAGCTCGTATCTGAGAACGGGTAGCGATACGCAGTATTTT
many	NA	TRBV7-9	TRBJ1-1	CASSQAGGTEAFF	TGTGCCAGCTCACAAGCGGGGGGCACTGAAGCTTTCTTT
NA	NA	TRBV30	TRBJ1-5	CAWAHGPNQPQHF	TGTGCCTGGGCCCACGGGCCCAATCAGCCCCAGCATTTT
NA	TRBD2	TRBV7-2	TRBJ2-2	CASSLGLAVYTGELFF	TGTGCCAGCAGCTTAGGGCTAGCGGTTTACACCGGGGAGCTGTTTTTT
NA	NA	TRBV3-1	TRBJ1-2	CASSQAREGYTF	TGTGCCAGCAGCCAAGCGCGAGAGGGCTACACCTTC
NA	NA	TRBV5-6	TRBJ2-7	CASSRRGGLSYEQYF	TGTGCCAGCAGCCGCCGGGGAGGTTTATCCTACGAGCAGTACTTC
NA	NA	TRBV4-1	TRBJ1-1	CASSSPWTANTEAFF	TGCGCCAGCAGCTCACCTTGGACGGCGAACACTGAAGCTTTCTTT